The rows below give T cell receptor beta chains drawn from one sample of a study of shared clonotypes between healthy human individuals. Clones were read by immunoSEQ multiplex PCR, and TCRdb kept only the in-frame ones, dropping some. The table has some 360,000 clones, about 70% seen once. Input material: memory CD4+ T cells sorted from blood. These TCRs come from a man aged 25-40 years in good health. CDR3s include the opening cysteine and the closing phenylalanine or tryptophan. Each record gives: V gene, CDR3 length, D gene, J gene, clone size, CDR3 DNA, CDR3 protein. A D gene is named only where the DNA matches it firmly. Clone size is not always given. Where it is, it says once, few, many or a class for expanded clones.

V: TRBV7-2
length: 14
D: TRBD2
J: TRBJ2-2
size: NA
DNA: TGTGCCAGCAGCACCCGACTAGCCGCCGGGGAGCTGTTTTTT
CDR3: CASSTRLAAGELFF

V: TRBV30
length: 16
D: NA
J: TRBJ2-2
size: once
DNA: TGTGCCACGCGACTAGACCCACGCGCACGCACCGGGGAGCTGTTTTTT
CDR3: CATRLDPRARTGELFF

V: TRBV30
length: 13
D: NA
J: TRBJ2-7
size: NA
DNA: TGTGCCTGGAGGCCGGGACGGAACTACGAGCAGTACTTC
CDR3: CAWRPGRNYEQYF

V: TRBV7-2
length: 15
D: TRBD2
J: TRBJ2-7
size: NA
DNA: TGTGCCAGCAGACTTCGACTAGCGGGATACTACGAGCAGTACTTC
CDR3: CASRLRLAGYYEQYF

V: TRBV30
length: 14
D: NA
J: TRBJ2-7
size: NA
DNA: TGTGCCTGGAGTGAAGGTAGGGGCTCCTACGAGCAGTACTTC
CDR3: CAWSEGRGSYEQYF

V: TRBV9
length: 15
D: TRBD1
J: TRBJ2-3
size: NA
DNA: TGTGCCAGCAGCAGCGAGGGGGCTAGGGCAGATACGCAGTATTTT
CDR3: CASSSEGARADTQYF

V: TRBV2
length: 15
D: NA
J: TRBJ2-1
size: NA
DNA: TGTGCCAGCAATCCGGATTGGGGTAGCGGCCAAGGCGAGTTCTTC
CDR3: CASNPDWGSGQGEFF

V: TRBV15
length: 16
D: NA
J: TRBJ1-2
size: NA
DNA: TGTGCCACCAGCAGAGATGACGGCAGACCTAACTATGGCTACACCTTC
CDR3: CATSRDDGRPNYGYTF

V: TRBV28
length: 14
D: NA
J: TRBJ2-5
size: few
DNA: TGTGCCAGCAGTTTATTGGGACAAGTGGGGACCCAGTACTTC
CDR3: CASSLLGQVGTQYF

V: TRBV28
length: 17
D: TRBD2
J: TRBJ2-7
size: NA
DNA: TGTGCCAGCAAGCCGGGACTAGCGGACATCGCGGCCTACGAGCAGTACTTC
CDR3: CASKPGLADIAAYEQYF

V: TRBV5-4
length: 16
D: TRBD1
J: TRBJ2-3
size: NA
DNA: TGTGCCAGCAGCTTTCCGGGACAGGGGGTTGGAGATACGCAGTATTTT
CDR3: CASSFPGQGVGDTQYF

V: TRBV5-1
length: 16
D: NA
J: TRBJ2-1
size: few
DNA: TGCGCCAGCAGCTTGGTACAGGGAAGTACGTACAATGAGCAGTTCTTC
CDR3: CASSLVQGSTYNEQFF

V: TRBV6-1
length: 14
D: TRBD1
J: TRBJ1-1
size: NA
DNA: TGTGCCAGCAGAGTGTGGGGGACAGACACTGAAGCTTTCTTT
CDR3: CASRVWGTDTEAFF

V: TRBV18
length: 15
D: TRBD2
J: TRBJ2-1
size: NA
DNA: TGTGCCAGCTCACCAGTTACTAGCGGCTACAATGAGCAGTTCTTC
CDR3: CASSPVTSGYNEQFF

V: TRBV16
length: 16
D: NA
J: TRBJ2-1
size: few
DNA: TGTGCCAGCAAGCTATACGCGGGCCAGGAGAACAATGAGCAGTTCTTC
CDR3: CASKLYAGQENNEQFF

V: TRBV5-1
length: 14
D: NA
J: TRBJ1-1
size: NA
DNA: TGCGCCAGCAGCTTGTTCCCGGAAAACACTGAAGCTTTCTTT
CDR3: CASSLFPENTEAFF

V: TRBV5-1
length: 14
D: NA
J: TRBJ2-2
size: NA
DNA: TGCGCCAGCAGCTCCCTTCGCTCCGGCCGGGAGCTGTTTTTT
CDR3: CASSSLRSGRELFF

V: TRBV11-2
length: 13
D: NA
J: TRBJ2-5
size: NA
DNA: TGTGCCAGCAGCTTCTCAGGGGCGGAGACCCAGTACTTC
CDR3: CASSFSGAETQYF

V: TRBV29-1
length: 14
D: NA
J: TRBJ2-1
size: NA
DNA: TGCAGCACCCAGCGGACCACCGAGACCAATGAGCAGTTCTTC
CDR3: CSTQRTTETNEQFF

V: TRBV28
length: 15
D: TRBD2
J: TRBJ2-1
size: once
DNA: TGTGCCAGCAGTTTCGGGACTAGCGGGTGGAATGAGCAGTTCTTC
CDR3: CASSFGTSGWNEQFF

V: TRBV7-8
length: 15
D: NA
J: TRBJ2-2
size: NA
DNA: TGTGCCAGCAGCTTTGAATTTACGGCCACCGGGGAGCTGTTTTTT
CDR3: CASSFEFTATGELFF

V: TRBV5-1
length: 15
D: NA
J: TRBJ1-4
size: NA
DNA: TGCGCCAGCAGCTTAATGACCGGGACGGATGAAAAACTGTTTTTT
CDR3: CASSLMTGTDEKLFF

V: TRBV14
length: 14
D: NA
J: TRBJ2-2
size: NA
DNA: TGTGCCAGCAGCCAAACAGGCTTGGGCGGGGAGCTGTTTTTT
CDR3: CASSQTGLGGELFF

V: TRBV11-2
length: 11
D: NA
J: TRBJ2-3
size: NA
DNA: TGTGCCAGCAGCTTGGGGGATACGCAGTATTTT
CDR3: CASSLGDTQYF

V: TRBV19
length: 13
D: NA
J: TRBJ1-2
size: once
DNA: TGTGCCAGTAGTATCTACACAGACTATGGCTACACCTTC
CDR3: CASSIYTDYGYTF

V: TRBV28
length: 15
D: NA
J: TRBJ2-7
size: NA
DNA: TGTGCCAGCAGTTTTATCTGGGGTGGGAACTACGAGCAGTACTTC
CDR3: CASSFIWGGNYEQYF

V: TRBV6-5
length: 14
D: NA
J: TRBJ2-3
size: once
DNA: TGTGCCAGCAGTTACTCCGGGAGCACAGATACGCAGTATTTT
CDR3: CASSYSGSTDTQYF

V: TRBV13
length: 14
D: NA
J: TRBJ2-7
size: once
DNA: TGTGCCAGCAGCTTAGATATCAGCTCCTACGAGCAGTACTTC
CDR3: CASSLDISSYEQYF

V: TRBV5-1
length: 18
D: TRBD2
J: TRBJ2-2
size: NA
DNA: TGCGCCAGCAGCCCGGGACTAGCGGGAGTTCGGGACACCGGGGAGCTGTTTTTT
CDR3: CASSPGLAGVRDTGELFF

V: TRBV5-8
length: 15
D: TRBD1
J: TRBJ2-1
size: many
DNA: TGTGCCAGCAGCTGGGGACAGCCCTCGGGCAATGAGCAGTTCTTC
CDR3: CASSWGQPSGNEQFF

V: TRBV30
length: 13
D: NA
J: TRBJ2-5
size: NA
DNA: TGTGCCTGGAGTGTACAGGGTGGAGAGACCCAGTACTTC
CDR3: CAWSVQGGETQYF

V: TRBV2
length: 14
D: TRBD1
J: TRBJ1-5
size: few
DNA: TGTGCCAGCAGTGAGACAGGGGGCGGACAGCCCCAGCATTTT
CDR3: CASSETGGGQPQHF

V: TRBV9
length: 13
D: NA
J: TRBJ2-7
size: NA
DNA: TGTGCCAGCAGCCCATTACGGGGGACCGAGCAGTACTTC
CDR3: CASSPLRGTEQYF

V: TRBV6-1
length: 10
D: TRBD2
J: TRBJ2-1
size: once
DNA: TGTGCCAGCAACAGGACTAGGCAGTTCTTC
CDR3: CASNRTRQFF

V: TRBV5-1
length: 15
D: NA
J: TRBJ2-5
size: NA
DNA: TGCGCCAGCAGCTTGGTACAGGGAGGTCAAGAGACCCAGTACTTC
CDR3: CASSLVQGGQETQYF

V: TRBV29-1
length: 14
D: TRBD2
J: TRBJ2-7
size: NA
DNA: TGCAGCGTTGGCGGGGGTACGGTCTCCTACGAGCAGTACTTC
CDR3: CSVGGGTVSYEQYF

V: TRBV11-2
length: 14
D: TRBD2
J: TRBJ2-7
size: NA
DNA: TGTGCCAGCAGCTTAGAGGGGACTAGATCAGCGCAGTACTTC
CDR3: CASSLEGTRSAQYF

V: TRBV5-1
length: 16
D: NA
J: TRBJ2-7
size: few
DNA: TGCGCCAGCAGCTTGTTATCCGGTCGGGGTCCTGGGCATCATTACTTC
CDR3: CASSLLSGRGPGHHYF

V: TRBV5-4
length: 13
D: NA
J: TRBJ1-4
size: few
DNA: TGTGCCAGCAGCTTTGCCTCCAATGAAAAACTGTTTTTT
CDR3: CASSFASNEKLFF

V: TRBV19
length: 15
D: NA
J: TRBJ2-1
size: few
DNA: TGTGCCAGTAGTGGGCAGCCAAAATCCTACAATGAGCAGTTCTTC
CDR3: CASSGQPKSYNEQFF

V: TRBV25-1
length: 14
D: NA
J: TRBJ2-3
size: once
DNA: TGTGCCAGCAGTGAATACTCTTCCACAGATACGCAGTATTTT
CDR3: CASSEYSSTDTQYF

V: TRBV5-1
length: 16
D: TRBD1
J: TRBJ2-1
size: NA
DNA: TGCGCCAGCAGCTTGGAATCCCAGGGGGCCTACAATGAGCAGTTCTTC
CDR3: CASSLESQGAYNEQFF

V: TRBV28
length: 15
D: NA
J: TRBJ2-2
size: NA
DNA: TGTGCCAGCAGTCCGGTGGGTGAGGACACCGGGGAGCTGTTTTTT
CDR3: CASSPVGEDTGELFF

V: TRBV6-5
length: 13
D: NA
J: TRBJ1-2
size: NA
DNA: TGTGCCAGCAGCCAGAAACCCAGGGACGGCTACACCTTC
CDR3: CASSQKPRDGYTF

V: TRBV10-2
length: 15
D: NA
J: TRBJ2-1
size: once
DNA: TGCGCCAGCAGTGAAGTTAGGGCCACCTACAATGAGCAGTTCTTC
CDR3: CASSEVRATYNEQFF